The source of this TCR beta chain is a study of blood T cell repertoires in COVID-19. Study context: COVID-19 samples, acute and convalescent, were from the United States, Italy and Spain.

Sequencing used immunoSEQ multiplex PCR; TCRdb keeps in-frame clones, though not all of them. The table lists more than 250,000 clones, nearly 90% of them singletons. In terms of age and location, participants ranged from about 18 to 90 years and lived in about two dozen US areas. Participants had their cohort set by participant-reported clinical history. This clone was recorded only once. Germline lookup yields CDR1 MNHEY and CDR2 SMNVEV (reference sequence). CDR3 length: 16 residues. The V segment lost 8 bases and the J segment 6 bases; nucleotides outside the gene matches: 13. The J gene is TRBJ2-1, the V gene TRBV27, with 10 positions matching TRBD2. Sequencing was done on a sample of PBMCs or T cells enriched from blood (not recorded which). The receptor was isolated from a woman aged 18 to 35 with acute COVID-19. Here the CDR3 reads CASAPPLAGEFNEQFF. The DNA for the CDR3 is TGTGCCAGCGCACCCCCTCTAGCGGGAGAGTTCAATGAGCAGTTCTTC.